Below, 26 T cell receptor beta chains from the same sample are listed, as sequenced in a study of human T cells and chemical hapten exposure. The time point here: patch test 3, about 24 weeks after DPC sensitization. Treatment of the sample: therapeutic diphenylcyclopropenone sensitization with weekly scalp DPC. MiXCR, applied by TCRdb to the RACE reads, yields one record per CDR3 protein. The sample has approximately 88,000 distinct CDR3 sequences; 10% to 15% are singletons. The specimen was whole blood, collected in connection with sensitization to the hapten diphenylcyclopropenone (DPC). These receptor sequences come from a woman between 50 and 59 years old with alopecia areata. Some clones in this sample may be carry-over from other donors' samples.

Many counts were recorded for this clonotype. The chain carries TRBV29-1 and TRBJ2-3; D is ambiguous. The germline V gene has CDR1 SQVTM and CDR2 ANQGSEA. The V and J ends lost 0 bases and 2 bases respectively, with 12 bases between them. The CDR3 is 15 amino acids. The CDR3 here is CSVEDRGAHTDTQYF. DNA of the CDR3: TGCAGCGTTGAAGATCGCGGTGCTCACACAGATACGCAGTATTTT.

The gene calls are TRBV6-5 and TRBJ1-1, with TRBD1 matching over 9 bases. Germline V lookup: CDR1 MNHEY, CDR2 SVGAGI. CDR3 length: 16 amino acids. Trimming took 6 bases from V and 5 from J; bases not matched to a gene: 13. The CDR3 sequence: CASSAPGQGVGTEAFF. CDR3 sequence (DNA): TGTGCCAGCAGCGCTCCGGGACAGGGAGTTGGGACTGAAGCTTTCTTT.

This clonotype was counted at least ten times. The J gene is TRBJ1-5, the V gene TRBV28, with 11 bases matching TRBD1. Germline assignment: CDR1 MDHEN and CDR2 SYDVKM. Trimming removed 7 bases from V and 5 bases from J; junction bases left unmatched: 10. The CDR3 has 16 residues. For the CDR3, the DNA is TGTGCCAGCACCTCTCGGGGACAGGGGGATCATCAGCCCCAGCATTTT. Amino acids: CASTSRGQGDHQPQHF.

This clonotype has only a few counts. The CDR3 is CSARNRQGALGGYTF. CDR3 DNA: TGCAGTGCTAGAAACAGACAGGGGGCACTGGGAGGCTACACCTTC. The V call is TRBV20-1, the J call TRBJ1-2; 10 bases match TRBD1. CDR1 and CDR2 from the germline V gene are DFQATT and SNEGSKA (reference sequence). The junction had 11 bases not matched to a gene; V was cut back by 2 bases and J by 8 bases. The CDR3 is 15 residues long.

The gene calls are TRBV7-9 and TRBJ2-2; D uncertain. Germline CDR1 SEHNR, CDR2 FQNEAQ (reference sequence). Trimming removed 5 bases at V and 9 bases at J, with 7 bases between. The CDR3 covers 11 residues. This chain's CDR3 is CASSPLRELFF. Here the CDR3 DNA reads TGTGCCAGCAGCCCGCTAAGGGAGCTGTTTTTT.

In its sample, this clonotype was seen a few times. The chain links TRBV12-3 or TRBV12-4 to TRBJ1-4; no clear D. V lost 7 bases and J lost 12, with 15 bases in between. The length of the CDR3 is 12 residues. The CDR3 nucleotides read TGTGCCAGCACCATGGTCGGGCGGCAACTGTTTTTT. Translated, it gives CASTMVGRQLFF.

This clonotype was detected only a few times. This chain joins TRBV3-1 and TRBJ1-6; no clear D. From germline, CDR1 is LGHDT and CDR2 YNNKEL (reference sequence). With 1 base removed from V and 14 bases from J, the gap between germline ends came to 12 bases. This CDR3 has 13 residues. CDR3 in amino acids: CASSQGPGSALHF. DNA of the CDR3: TGTGCCAGCAGCCAAGGCCCGGGGTCTGCCCTCCACTTT.

CDR3 DNA: TGTGCCAGCAGCTTAGTTCCACTCGAGCAGTTCTTC. It translates to CASSLVPLEQFF. V and J are TRBV7-8 and TRBJ2-1; D is unresolved. The CDR3 is made up of 12 amino acids. Trimming left V 1 base short and J 10 bases short, with 8 bases between. From germline, CDR1 is SGHVS and CDR2 FQNEAQ.

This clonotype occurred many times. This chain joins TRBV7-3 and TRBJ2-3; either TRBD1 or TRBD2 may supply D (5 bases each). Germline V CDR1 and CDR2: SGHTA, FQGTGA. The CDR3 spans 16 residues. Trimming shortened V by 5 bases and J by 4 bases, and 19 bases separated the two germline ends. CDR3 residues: CASSPRRGDSADTQYF. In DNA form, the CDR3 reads TGTGCCAGCAGCCCGAGGCGAGGGGATAGCGCAGATACGCAGTATTTT.

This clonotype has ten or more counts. The CDR3 sequence is CASSPPGQGNTEAFF. CDR3 nucleotides: TGTGCCAGCAGTCCCCCAGGACAGGGTAACACTGAAGCTTTCTTT. The rearrangement joins TRBV12-3 or TRBV12-4 to TRBJ1-1, with TRBD1 identical over 8 bases. The ends lost 5 bases at V and 2 bases at J; junction bases unmatched: 7. This CDR3 is 15 amino acids long.

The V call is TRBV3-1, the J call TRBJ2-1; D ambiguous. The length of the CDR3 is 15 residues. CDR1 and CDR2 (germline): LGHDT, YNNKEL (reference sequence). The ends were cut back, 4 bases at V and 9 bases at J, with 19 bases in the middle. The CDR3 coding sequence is TGTGCCAGCAGCCGTAAGCCGGCCCCTTTGAGTGAGCAGTTCTTC. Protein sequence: CASSRKPAPLSEQFF.

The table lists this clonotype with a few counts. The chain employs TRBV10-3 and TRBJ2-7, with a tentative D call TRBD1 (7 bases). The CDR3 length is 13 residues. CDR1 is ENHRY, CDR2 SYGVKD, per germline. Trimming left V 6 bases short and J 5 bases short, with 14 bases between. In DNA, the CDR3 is TGTGCCATCAGGGAGGGACAGAACCACGAGCAGTACTTC. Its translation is CAIREGQNHEQYF.

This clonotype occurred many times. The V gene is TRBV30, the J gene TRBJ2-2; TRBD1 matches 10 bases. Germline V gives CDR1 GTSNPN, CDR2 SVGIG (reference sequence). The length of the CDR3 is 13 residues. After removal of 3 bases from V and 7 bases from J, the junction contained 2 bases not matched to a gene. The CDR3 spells CAWRDRGVGELFF. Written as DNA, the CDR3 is TGTGCCTGGAGGGACAGGGGGGTCGGGGAGCTGTTTTTT.

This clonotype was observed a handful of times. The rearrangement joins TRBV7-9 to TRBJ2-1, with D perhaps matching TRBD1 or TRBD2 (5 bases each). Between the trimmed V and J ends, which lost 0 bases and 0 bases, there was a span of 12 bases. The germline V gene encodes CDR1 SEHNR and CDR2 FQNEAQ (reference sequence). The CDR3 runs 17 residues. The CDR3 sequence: CASSLARGVSSYNEQFF. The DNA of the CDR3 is TGTGCCAGCAGCTTAGCGAGAGGGGTCAGCTCCTACAATGAGCAGTTCTTC.

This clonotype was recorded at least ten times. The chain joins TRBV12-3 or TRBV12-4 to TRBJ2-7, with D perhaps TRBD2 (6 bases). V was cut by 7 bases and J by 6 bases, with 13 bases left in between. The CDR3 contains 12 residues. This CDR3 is CASNDGGREQYF. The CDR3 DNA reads TGTGCCAGCAACGACGGGGGACGCGAGCAGTACTTC.

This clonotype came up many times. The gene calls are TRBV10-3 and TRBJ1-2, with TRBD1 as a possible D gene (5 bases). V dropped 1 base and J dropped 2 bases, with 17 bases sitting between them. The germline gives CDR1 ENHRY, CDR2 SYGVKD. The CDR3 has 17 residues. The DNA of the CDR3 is TGTGCCATCAGTGAGTTGGGGGGACGGACCGGGAACTATGGCTACACCTTC. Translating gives CAISELGGRTGNYGYTF.

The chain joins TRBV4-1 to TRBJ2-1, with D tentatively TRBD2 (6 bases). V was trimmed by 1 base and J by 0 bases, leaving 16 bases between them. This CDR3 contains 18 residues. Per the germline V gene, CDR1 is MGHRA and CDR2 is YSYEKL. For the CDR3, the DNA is TGCGCCAGCAGCCAAGGGCCCCGGGCCGGGAGCTCCTACAATGAGCAGTTCTTC. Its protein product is CASSQGPRAGSSYNEQFF.

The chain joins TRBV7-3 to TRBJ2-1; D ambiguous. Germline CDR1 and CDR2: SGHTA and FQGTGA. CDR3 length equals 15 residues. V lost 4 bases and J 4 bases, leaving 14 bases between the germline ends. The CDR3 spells CASSSPTGLYNEQFF. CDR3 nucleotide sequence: TGTGCCAGCAGCTCCCCAACGGGCCTATACAATGAGCAGTTCTTC.

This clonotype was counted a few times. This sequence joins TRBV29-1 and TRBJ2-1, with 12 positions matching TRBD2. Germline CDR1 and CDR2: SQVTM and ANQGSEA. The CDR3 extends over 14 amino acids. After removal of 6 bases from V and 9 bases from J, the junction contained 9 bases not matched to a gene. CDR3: CSVRLAGVLGEQFF. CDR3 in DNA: TGCAGCGTGCGACTAGCGGGGGTTCTAGGTGAGCAGTTCTTC.

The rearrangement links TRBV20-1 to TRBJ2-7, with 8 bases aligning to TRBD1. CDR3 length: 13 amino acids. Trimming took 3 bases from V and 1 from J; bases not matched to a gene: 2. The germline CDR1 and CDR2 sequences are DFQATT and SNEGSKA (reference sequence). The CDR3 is CSARTGESYEQYF. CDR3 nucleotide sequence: TGCAGTGCTAGGACAGGGGAGTCCTACGAGCAGTACTTC.

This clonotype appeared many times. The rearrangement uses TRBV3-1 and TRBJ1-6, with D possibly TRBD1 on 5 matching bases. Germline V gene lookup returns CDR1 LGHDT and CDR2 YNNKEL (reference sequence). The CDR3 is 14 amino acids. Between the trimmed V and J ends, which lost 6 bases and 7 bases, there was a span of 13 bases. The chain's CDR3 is CASSDGTENSPLHF. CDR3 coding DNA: TGTGCCAGCAGTGACGGGACGGAAAATTCACCCCTCCACTTT.

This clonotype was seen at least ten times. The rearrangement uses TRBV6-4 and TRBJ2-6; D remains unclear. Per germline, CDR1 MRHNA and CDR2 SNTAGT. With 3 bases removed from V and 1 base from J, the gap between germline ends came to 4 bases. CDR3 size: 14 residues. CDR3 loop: CASSEASGANVLTF. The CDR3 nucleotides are TGTGCCAGCAGTGAAGCTTCTGGGGCCAACGTCCTGACTTTC.

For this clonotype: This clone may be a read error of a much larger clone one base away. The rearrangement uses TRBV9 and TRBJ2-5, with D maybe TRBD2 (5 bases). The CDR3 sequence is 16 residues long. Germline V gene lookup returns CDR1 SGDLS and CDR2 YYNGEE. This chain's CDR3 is CASSPPGIGRRETRYF. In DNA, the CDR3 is TGTGCCAGCAGCCCCCCCGGGATTGGCAGGAGAGAGACCCGGTACTTC.

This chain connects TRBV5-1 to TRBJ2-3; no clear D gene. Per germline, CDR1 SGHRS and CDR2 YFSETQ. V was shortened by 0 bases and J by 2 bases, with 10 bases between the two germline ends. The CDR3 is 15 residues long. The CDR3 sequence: CASSLATVDTDTQYF. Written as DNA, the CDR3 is TGCGCCAGCAGCTTGGCCACAGTGGACACAGATACGCAGTATTTT. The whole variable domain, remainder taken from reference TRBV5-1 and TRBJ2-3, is KAGVTQTPRYLIKTRGQQVTLSCSPISGHRSVSWYQQTPGQGLQFLFEYFSETQRNKGNFPGRFSGRQFSNSRSEMNVSTLELGDSALYLCASSLATVDTDTQYFGPGTRLTVL.

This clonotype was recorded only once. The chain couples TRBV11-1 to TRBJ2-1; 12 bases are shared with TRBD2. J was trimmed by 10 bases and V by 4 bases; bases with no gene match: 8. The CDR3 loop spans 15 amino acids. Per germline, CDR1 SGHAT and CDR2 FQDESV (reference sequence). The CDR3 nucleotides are TGTGCCAGCAGCTCCGGGACTAGCGGGCCCCGGGAGCAGTTCTTC. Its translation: CASSSGTSGPREQFF.

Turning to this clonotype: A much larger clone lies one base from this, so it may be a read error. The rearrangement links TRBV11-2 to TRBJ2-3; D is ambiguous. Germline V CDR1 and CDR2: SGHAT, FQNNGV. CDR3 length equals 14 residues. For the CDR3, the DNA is TGTGCCAGCAGCCGTACTGACACCACAGATACGCTGTATTTT. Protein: CASSRTDTTDTLYF.